A single sample is the source of the 20 T cell receptor beta chains below, sequenced in a study of identical twins. TCRdb called the 5' RACE reads again in MiXCR, with one record for every CDR3 protein. The table records fewer than 900,000 distinct CDR3 sequences, around 21% of them present only once. The data were also submitted as part of a second study, on T cells expressing NK-cell markers.

The specimen sequenced was PBMCs. The receptors were sampled from a woman aged 18-29 years in good health.

V gene TRBV9 combines with J gene TRBJ2-5; D possibly matches TRBD1 or TRBD2 (5 bases each). CDR1 and CDR2 from the germline V gene are SGDLS and YYNGEE. The CDR3 runs 15 residues. V lost 0 bases, J lost 5 bases, and 14 bases lay in between. The CDR3 DNA sequence: TGTGCCAGCAGCGTAGGGGACCGAATGAGGGAGACCCAGTACTTC. This codes for CASSVGDRMRETQYF.

At least ten counts were recorded for this clonotype. The chain combines TRBV12-3 or TRBV12-4 with TRBJ2-3; maybe TRBD1 (6 bases). Trimming shortened V by 2 bases and J by 4 bases, and 7 bases separated the two germline ends. The CDR3 extends over 13 amino acids. CDR3 sequence reads: CASSLYRADTQYF. In nucleotides, the CDR3 is TGTGCCAGCAGTTTATACAGGGCAGATACGCAGTATTTT.

The gene calls are TRBV24-1 and TRBJ2-5, with D unresolved. The CDR3 has 14 amino acids. V lost 3 bases and J lost 4, with 11 bases in between. From germline, CDR1 is KGHDR and CDR2 SFDVKD. CDR3 loop: CATSDGPFGETQYF. The CDR3 bases are TGTGCCACCAGTGATGGGCCATTTGGAGAGACCCAGTACTTC.

This rearrangement joins TRBV28 to TRBJ1-6, with a tentative D call TRBD1 (5 bases). The V end was cut by 4 bases, the J end by 0 bases, with 10 bases between. CDR3 size: 16 residues. The germline gives CDR1 MDHEN, CDR2 SYDVKM. CDR3: CASSSRGGSYNSPLHF. The CDR3 nucleotides read TGTGCCAGCAGTTCGAGGGGAGGCTCCTATAATTCACCCCTCCACTTT.

This clonotype has just a few counts. The CDR3 sequence is CASSLGDREETQYF. The CDR3 DNA is TGCGCCAGCAGCTTGGGGGACAGAGAAGAGACCCAGTACTTC. The rearrangement uses TRBV5-1 and TRBJ2-5; 7 bases map to TRBD1. CDR1 is SGHRS and CDR2 is YFSETQ in the germline V gene. V lost 0 bases to trimming and J lost 3 bases; unmatched junction nucleotides: 2. The CDR3 has 14 residues.

In this sample, this clonotype turned up many times. The chain recombines TRBV29-1 with TRBJ1-1, with D possibly being TRBD1 (5 bases). The length of the CDR3 is 10 residues. The V and J ends lost 6 bases and 3 bases respectively, with 5 bases between them. Germline V CDR1 and CDR2: SQVTM, ANQGSEA. For the CDR3, the DNA is TGCAGCGTCAGGGACACTGAAGCTTTCTTT. It specifies CSVRDTEAFF.

This clonotype has a handful of counts. The rearrangement links TRBV5-5 to TRBJ2-1; 16 bases match TRBD2. With V trimmed by 5 bases and J by 8 bases, 10 bases remained unmatched. This CDR3 region has 17 residues. The germline V gene encodes CDR1 SGHKS and CDR2 YYEKEE (reference sequence). The CDR3 here is CASRPPGLAGGLDEQFF. In nucleotides, the CDR3 is TGTGCCAGCAGGCCGCCGGGACTAGCGGGAGGGCTAGATGAGCAGTTCTTC.

V and J are TRBV24-1 and TRBJ2-5; 9 nucleotides match TRBD1. Per germline, CDR1 KGHDR and CDR2 SFDVKD. J lost 5 bases, V lost 4 bases, and 7 bases had no gene match. There are 15 residues in the CDR3. CDR3: CATSEKQGARETQYF. The CDR3 nucleotides are TGTGCCACCAGTGAAAAACAGGGGGCCCGGGAGACCCAGTACTTC.

In this sample, this clonotype turned up a few times. The chain combines TRBV10-3 with TRBJ2-6; D perhaps matches TRBD2 (6 bases). Germline V gene lookup returns CDR1 ENHRY and CDR2 SYGVKD. CDR3 size: 15 residues. Trimming pared 8 bases from V and 2 bases from J, leaving 13 bases between. The CDR3 sequence: CAIGRSAAGANVLTF. CDR3 nucleotide sequence: TGTGCCATCGGGAGGTCCGCGGCTGGGGCCAACGTCCTGACTTTC.

This clonotype has just a few counts. This chain connects TRBV20-1 to TRBJ2-7; tentatively, D is TRBD1 or TRBD2 (5 bases each). The CDR3 sequence is 13 residues long. V lost 1 base and J lost 2, with 9 bases in between. CDR1 and CDR2 from the germline V gene are DFQATT and SNEGSKA (reference sequence). The CDR3 region has the DNA TGCAGTGCTAGAGCCGGGACCACCTACGAGCAGTACTTC. Its translation is CSARAGTTYEQYF.

This clonotype was detected a few times. This chain uses TRBV6-1 with TRBJ2-1; 13 nucleotides agree with TRBD2. In germline, CDR1 is MNHNS, CDR2 SASEGT. The CDR3 consists of 15 residues. After removal of 6 bases from V and 8 bases from J, the junction contained 7 bases not matched to a gene. For the CDR3, the DNA is TGTGCCAGCAGACCTACTAGCGGGAGGGCCCATGAGCAGTTCTTC. Translation gives CASRPTSGRAHEQFF.

The rearrangement joins TRBV29-1 to TRBJ2-2; D possibly matches TRBD1 or TRBD2 (5 bases each). Germline values: CDR1 SQVTM, CDR2 ANQGSEA. The CDR3 contains 13 residues. V was trimmed by 5 bases and J by 4 bases, leaving 11 bases between them. The CDR3 sequence is CSVRGVATGELFF. CDR3 bases: TGCAGCGTTAGGGGAGTCGCCACCGGGGAGCTGTTTTTT.

The genes are TRBV20-1 and TRBJ2-3, with TRBD2 as a possible D gene (5 bases). CDR3 length equals 16 residues. V shed 4 bases and J shed 3 bases, with 20 bases lying between them. Germline lookup yields CDR1 DFQATT and CDR2 SNEGSKA (reference sequence). The CDR3 region has the DNA TGCAGTGCTAAACTACACGGCGGGTATAGGACAGATACGCAGTATTTT. Translating it yields CSAKLHGGYRTDTQYF.

This clonotype was observed a few times. This chain uses TRBV20-1 with TRBJ2-7, with D possibly matching TRBD1 (6 bases). The length of the CDR3 is 13 residues. Germline CDR1 is DFQATT and CDR2 is SNEGSKA (reference sequence). The V gene lost 1 base and the J gene lost 2 bases, with 9 bases spanning the gap. The CDR3 nucleotides read TGCAGTGCTAGAGGAGGACAGACCTACGAGCAGTACTTC. Translating it yields CSARGGQTYEQYF.

This clonotype occurred many times. The chain combines TRBV29-1 with TRBJ2-3, with 10 positions matching TRBD2. CDR3 length equals 14 residues. The J segment lost 0 bases and the V segment lost 8 bases, leaving 5 bases of the junction unmatched. Germline-derived CDR1 and CDR2 are SQVTM and ANQGSEA. The CDR3 region is CSLTSGASTDTQYF. DNA for the CDR3: TGCAGCCTCACTAGCGGGGCTAGCACAGATACGCAGTATTTT.

This clonotype turned up a few times. The J gene is TRBJ2-7, the V gene TRBV5-1, with D perhaps given as TRBD1 or TRBD2 (5 bases each). V gave up 4 bases and J gave up 3 bases, with 17 bases separating them. CDR1 is SGHRS, CDR2 YFSETQ, per germline. The CDR3 is 15 residues long. CDR3 nucleotide sequence: TGCGCCAGCAGCCGCCCCATCGGGACCCGCTACGAGCAGTACTTC. Protein product: CASSRPIGTRYEQYF.

The chain's CDR3 is CSGSSGAADTQYF. In DNA, the CDR3 is TGCAGCGGTTCAAGCGGGGCGGCAGATACGCAGTATTTT. V usage is TRBV29-1 and J usage is TRBJ2-3; 7 nucleotides align to TRBD2. V trimming: 7 bases; J trimming: 4 bases; junction bases outside the gene matches: 8. Germline V CDR1 and CDR2: SQVTM, ANQGSEA. The CDR3 spans 13 residues.

There are a few counts of this clonotype. This sequence joins TRBV10-2 and TRBJ2-4; 9 nucleotides agree with TRBD1. V lost 5 bases and J lost 5; bases outside the gene matches: 13. This CDR3 spans 17 amino acids. The germline V gene has CDR1 WSHSY and CDR2 SAAADI. The CDR3, as DNA: TGCGCCAGCAGTCCCGAAATTGGGAACAGGGGGCAAAACATTCAGTACTTC. Its protein product is CASSPEIGNRGQNIQYF.

Here the CDR3 DNA reads TGCGCCAGCAGCTTCTCTAGCGGGAGTATGGAGACCCAGTACTTC. Its protein product is CASSFSSGSMETQYF. The chain is built from TRBV5-1 and TRBJ2-5, with TRBD2 matching over 10 bases. The CDR3 consists of 15 residues. The germline CDR1 and CDR2 sequences are SGHRS and YFSETQ. V was pared by 2 bases and J by 5 bases, with 6 bases of the junction left unmatched.

This clonotype was detected a few times. This chain's CDR3 is CASSAARGYTF. The CDR3 bases are TGTGCCAGCAGTGCCGCCCGTGGCTACACCTTC. V and J are TRBV6-6 and TRBJ1-2; D is uncertain. The ends were cut back, 5 bases at V and 7 bases at J, with 8 bases in the middle. From germline, CDR1 is MNHNY and CDR2 SVGAGI (reference sequence). The CDR3 covers 11 residues.